This entry concerns a single TCR beta chain. Original processing notes: It was from reference gene primer amplification that nucleated cell counts were estimated. The method was immunoSEQ multiplex PCR; TCRdb's version includes in-frame clones alone and lacks a portion of them. V, J and clone size are those of that table, while D and trimming were read from the DNA. Of some 180,000 clones detected, 80% appear once; the ten largest clones hold around 14%. This specimen comes from a study of blood T cell repertoires in COVID-19. Study-level background: There were acute and convalescent COVID-19 samples, and they came from the United States, Italy and Spain.

Participant-given clinical history determined each cohort assignment. V was clipped by 6 bases and J by 0 bases, with 8 bases between them. The CDR3 has 13 residues. Germline CDR1 and CDR2: MNHEY and SMNVEV (reference sequence). This chain links TRBV27 with TRBJ1-1, with D possibly being TRBD1 (5 bases). Sequenced sample: PBMCs or T cells enriched from blood (not recorded which). The sequence derives from a man between 60 and 75 years old who had been exposed to COVID-19. CDR3 nucleotide sequence: TGTGCCAGCAGCACCAGGGTGAACACTGAAGCTTTCTTT. It encodes CASSTRVNTEAFF.